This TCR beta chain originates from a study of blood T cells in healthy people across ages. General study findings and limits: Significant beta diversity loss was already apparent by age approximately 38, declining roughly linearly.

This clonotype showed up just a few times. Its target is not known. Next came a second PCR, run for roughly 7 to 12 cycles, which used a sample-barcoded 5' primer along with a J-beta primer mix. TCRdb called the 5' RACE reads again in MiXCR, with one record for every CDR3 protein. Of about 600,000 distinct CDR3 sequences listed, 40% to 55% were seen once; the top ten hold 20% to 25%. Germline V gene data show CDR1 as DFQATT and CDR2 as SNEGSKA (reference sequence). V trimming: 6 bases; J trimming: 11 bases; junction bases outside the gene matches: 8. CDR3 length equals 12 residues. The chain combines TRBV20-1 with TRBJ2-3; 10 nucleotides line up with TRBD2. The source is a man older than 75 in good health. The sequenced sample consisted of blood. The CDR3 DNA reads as TGCAGTGCGCCAACCCTAGCGGGAGTGCAGTATTTT. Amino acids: CSAPTLAGVQYF.